Listed below are T cell receptor beta chains from one sample, sequenced in a study of vaccination and CD4 T cells after COVID-19. Each CDR3 protein is one row after TCRdb ran MiXCR on the PCR reads. This table has more than 4,500 distinct CDR3 sequences, roughly a quarter appearing once. These receptors' targets are unknown. What was sequenced was CD4+ T cells from blood, cultured in vitro. The source is a human donor in good health. CDR3s include the opening cysteine and the closing phenylalanine or tryptophan. A D gene is named only where the DNA matches it firmly. Not all rows give a size; the values are once, few, many and, for expanded clones, a class.

j_gene	v_gene	d_gene	abundance	CDR3aa	CDR3nt
TRBJ2-7	TRBV6-2/TRBV6-3	-	once	CASSYVSGVAALSLEQYF	TGTGCCAGCAGTTACGTGTCGGGGGTGGCCGCCCTAAGTCTCGAGCAGTACTTC
TRBJ2-6	TRBV24-1	-	few	CATSDSGGSGANVLTF	TGTGCCACCAGTGATTCCGGGGGCTCTGGGGCCAACGTCCTGACTTTC
TRBJ2-7	TRBV5-1	-	few	CASSLGADEQYF	TGCGCCAGCAGCTTGGGAGCGGACGAGCAGTACTTC
TRBJ1-1	TRBV11-2	TRBD1	-	CASSPTQGATEAFF	TGTGCCAGCAGCCCCACACAGGGGGCTACTGAAGCTTTCTTT
TRBJ2-1	TRBV6-1	-	-	CASKGDYNEQFF	TGTGCCAGCAAAGGAGACTACAATGAGCAGTTCTTC
TRBJ1-2	TRBV12-3/TRBV12-4	-	-	CASSPPRSEEYGYTF	TGTGCCAGCAGTCCCCCCCGCAGCGAGGAATATGGCTACACCTTC
TRBJ2-5	TRBV7-3	-	medium-sized	CASSLGDGTQYF	TGTGCCAGCAGCTTAGGGGACGGGACCCAGTACTTC
TRBJ2-7	TRBV6-5	TRBD1	-	CASSSRAGSPTGVTYEQYF	TGTGCCAGCAGTTCTCGCGCCGGGTCCCCTACAGGGGTAACCTACGAGCAGTACTTC
TRBJ2-1	TRBV25-1	-	-	CASLGNEQFF	TGTGCCAGCTTGGGCAATGAGCAGTTCTTC
TRBJ1-2	TRBV7-3	-	medium-sized	CASSRLGESYYGYTF	TGTGCCAGCAGCCGACTCGGGGAGAGCTACTATGGCTACACCTTC
TRBJ2-7	TRBV7-3	-	few	CASSLTGGEGEQYF	TGTGCCAGCAGCCTTACCGGGGGAGAAGGGGAGCAGTACTTC
TRBJ2-5	TRBV27	-	few	CASSRGRETQYF	TGTGCCAGCAGCCGGGGAAGAGAGACCCAGTACTTC
TRBJ1-6	TRBV5-6	-	-	CASSRWPDWGPDSPLHF	TGTGCCAGCAGCAGGTGGCCGGATTGGGGGCCCGATTCACCCCTCCACTTT
TRBJ1-2	TRBV10-1	TRBD1	few	CASSGIRDRGGYTF	TGCGCCAGCAGTGGAATTAGGGACAGGGGCGGCTACACCTTC
TRBJ1-6	TRBV7-3	TRBD1	few	CASSSNTGGAHSPLHF	TGTGCCAGCAGCTCGAATACAGGGGGCGCACATTCACCCCTCCACTTT
TRBJ2-7	TRBV5-1	TRBD2	-	CASSSRTSGASEQYF	TGCGCCAGCAGCTCGCGGACTAGCGGGGCATCCGAGCAGTACTTC
TRBJ1-5	TRBV4-1	TRBD1	-	CASSQGGTVNQPQHF	TGCGCCAGCAGCCAAGGCGGGACAGTCAATCAGCCCCAGCATTTT
TRBJ2-7	TRBV6-5	-	-	CASSYSGFILYEQYF	TGTGCCAGCAGTTACTCAGGGTTTATCCTCTACGAGCAGTACTTC
TRBJ2-7	TRBV20-1	TRBD2	-	CSAHTNQRGGEQYF	TGCAGTGCCCACACGAACCAGCGGGGGGGCGAGCAGTACTTC
TRBJ1-5	TRBV5-1	-	-	CASSPSNQPQHF	TGCGCCAGCAGCCCCTCAAATCAGCCCCAGCATTTT